One T cell receptor beta chain is described in this entry. Trimming removed 6 bases from V and 4 bases from J; junction bases left unmatched: 4. Looked up from germline, CDR1 is KGHSH and CDR2 is LQKENI. There are 14 residues in the CDR3. The data were obtained in a study of CD4 T cells in relation to SARS-CoV-2 and coronaviruses. TCRdb keeps only in-frame clones here, not all; method: immunoSEQ multiplex PCR. Of 50,000 to 70,000 clones listed, about 90% are singletons. This receptor was identified in an adult with COVID-19. V and J are TRBV18 and TRBJ2-3; TRBD2 matches 10 bases. Sequences were obtained from naive CD4+ T cells from PBMCs. Subset in this sample: naive CD4+ T cells isolated by negative enrichment. The CDR3 sequence is CASSPGLAPDTQYF. The CDR3 bases are TGTGCCAGCTCCCCGGGACTAGCGCCAGATACGCAGTATTTT.